This T cell receptor beta chain was sequenced during a study of immune reconstitution after stem cell transplant in scleroderma. Germline values: CDR1 LGHNA, CDR2 YNFKEQ. There are 15 residues in the CDR3. The V and J ends lost 3 bases and 8 bases, in that order; junction bases with no gene match: 6. TCRdb itself ran the RT-PCR reads through MiXCR, one entry per CDR3 protein. Among under 2,500 distinct CDR3 sequences listed, around 6.4% were seen once. This sequence originates from a female donor with systemic sclerosis. The genes are TRBV4-2 and TRBJ1-4; 10 bases are shared with TRBD1. This specimen was acquired before or after autologous hematopoietic stem cell transplantation (not recorded which). CDR3 in amino acids: CASSHPGQGREKLFF. CDR3 bases: TGTGCCAGCAGCCATCCGGGACAGGGGAGAGAAAAACTGTTTTTT.